Reported below is one T cell receptor (beta chain). Its cognate antigen is unknown. The V gene's germline CDR1 is SQVTM and CDR2 ANQGSEA. This CDR3 spans 13 amino acids. V shed 8 bases and J 7 bases; nucleotides not matched to a gene: 9. Data came from immunoSEQ multiplex PCR; TCRdb stores just in-frame clones and leaves some out. The sample has fewer than 65,000 clones, more than 70% seen once. The data were taken from a study of OX40 agonist ivuxolimab in advanced cancers. Study-wide background: Ivuxolimab, an agonistic anti-OX40 (CD134) antibody, was given to patients.

Study results and caveats: Low clonal expansion, among the lowest seen, marked partial responders at 0.1-3.0 mg/kg. At doses 0.1 to 3.0 mg/kg, CD4+ and CD8+ clones expanded.

The material was CD4+ or CD8+ T cells sorted from blood, obtained in a trial of the OX40 agonist ivuxolimab. The rearrangement links TRBV29-1 to TRBJ2-1, with 9 bases fitting TRBD2. The origin of this receptor is an adult with an advanced solid tumor such as melanoma, head and neck, liver or kidney cancer. The CDR3 nucleotides are TGCAGCCTCGTGGGACTAGCTACGAATGAGCAGTTCTTC. It encodes CSLVGLATNEQFF.